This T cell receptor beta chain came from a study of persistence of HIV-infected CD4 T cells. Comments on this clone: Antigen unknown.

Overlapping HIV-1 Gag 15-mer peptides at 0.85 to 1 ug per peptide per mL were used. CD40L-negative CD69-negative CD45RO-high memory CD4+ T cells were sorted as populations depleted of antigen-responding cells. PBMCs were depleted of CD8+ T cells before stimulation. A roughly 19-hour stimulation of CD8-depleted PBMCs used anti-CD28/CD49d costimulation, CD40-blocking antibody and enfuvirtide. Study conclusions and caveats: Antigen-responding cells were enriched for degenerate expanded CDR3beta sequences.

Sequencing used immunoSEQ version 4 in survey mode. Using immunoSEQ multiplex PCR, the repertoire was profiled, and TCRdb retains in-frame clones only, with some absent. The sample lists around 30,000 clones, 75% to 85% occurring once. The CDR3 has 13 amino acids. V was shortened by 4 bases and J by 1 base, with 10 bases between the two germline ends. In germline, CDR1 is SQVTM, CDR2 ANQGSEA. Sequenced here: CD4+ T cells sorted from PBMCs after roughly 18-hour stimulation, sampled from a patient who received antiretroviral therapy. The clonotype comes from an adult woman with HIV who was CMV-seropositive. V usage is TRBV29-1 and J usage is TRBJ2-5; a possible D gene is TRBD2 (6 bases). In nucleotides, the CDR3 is TGCAGCGTTGGGTTCGGGGGCCAAGAGACCCAGTACTTC. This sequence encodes CSVGFGGQETQYF.